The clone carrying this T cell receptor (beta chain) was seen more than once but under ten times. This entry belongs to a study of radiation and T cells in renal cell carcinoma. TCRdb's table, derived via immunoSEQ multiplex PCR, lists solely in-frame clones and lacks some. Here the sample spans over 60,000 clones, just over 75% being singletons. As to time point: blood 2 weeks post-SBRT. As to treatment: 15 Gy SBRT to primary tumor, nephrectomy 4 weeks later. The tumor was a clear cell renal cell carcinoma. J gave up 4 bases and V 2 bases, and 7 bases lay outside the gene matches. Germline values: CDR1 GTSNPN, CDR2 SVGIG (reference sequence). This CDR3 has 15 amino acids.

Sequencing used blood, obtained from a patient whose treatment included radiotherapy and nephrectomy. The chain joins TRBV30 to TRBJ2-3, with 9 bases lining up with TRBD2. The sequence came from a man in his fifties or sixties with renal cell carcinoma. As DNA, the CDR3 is TGTGCCTGGAGTCCCGGACTAGCGTGGTCAGATACGCAGTATTTT. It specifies CAWSPGLAWSDTQYF.